Following are 3 T cell receptor beta chains from one sample sequenced in a study of blood T cell repertoires in COVID-19. The repertoire was sequenced with immunoSEQ multiplex PCR; TCRdb's copy has only in-frame clones and lacks some. The sample shows about 140,000 clones, almost 80% of them seen only once. The specimen was peripheral blood. The receptors originated from a man aged 55 to 70 who had recovered from COVID-19.

J is TRBJ1-5 and V is TRBV19, with D possibly TRBD1 on 6 matching bases. Germline values: CDR1 LNHDA, CDR2 SQIVND (reference sequence). CDR3 size: 14 residues. Trimming left V 5 bases short and J 7 bases short, with 15 bases between. CDR3 coding DNA: TGTGCCAGTAGTCTCACAGGGAATCAACAGCCCCAGCATTTT. It specifies CASSLTGNQQPQHF.

Notes on this clone: The sample contains more than one DNA sequence encoding this CDR3. V and J are TRBV28 and TRBJ1-2; the match to TRBD1 covers 7 bases. The germline V gene has CDR1 MDHEN and CDR2 SYDVKM. This CDR3 contains 13 residues. The V and J ends lost 3 bases and 2 bases, in that order; junction bases with no gene match: 0. The CDR3 nucleotides are TGTGCCAGCAGTTTGGGACAGAACTATGGCTACACCTTC. Its translation is CASSLGQNYGYTF.

This clone has a handful of counts. V and J are TRBV11-3 and TRBJ1-3; 9 bases are shared with TRBD1. This CDR3 comprises 15 residues. With V trimmed by 5 bases and J by 1 base, 3 bases remained unmatched. Germline CDR1 and CDR2: SGHNT and YENEEA. The CDR3 sequence: CASSAGTGSGNTIYF. The CDR3 DNA reads TGTGCCAGCAGCGCCGGGACAGGGTCTGGAAACACCATATATTTT.